The 30 T cell receptor beta chains below all came from one sample that was sequenced in a study of shared clonotypes between healthy human individuals. Some clones are missing from TCRdb's copy, which holds only in-frame ones; the method was immunoSEQ multiplex PCR. The profile shows approximately 2.5 million clones, approximately 90% of them singletons. The specimen was naive CD4+ T cells sorted from blood. Subset in this sample: CD45RA+ positively selected. Receptors were obtained from a man in his late teens or twenties in good health.

The rearrangement joins TRBV5-1 to TRBJ2-5; 14 bases match TRBD2. The CDR3 consists of 19 residues. Per the germline V gene, CDR1 is SGHRS and CDR2 is YFSETQ. The trim removed 4 bases at V and 5 bases at J, leaving 16 bases unmatched. As DNA, the CDR3 is TGCGCCAGCAGCCCAAGGACTAGCGGGGGGCTGATTCCCCGGGAGACCCAGTACTTC. Protein sequence: CASSPRTSGGLIPRETQYF.

Concerning this clone: Different DNA sequences within this sample yield the same CDR3. The chain is built from TRBV2 and TRBJ2-1; D uncertain. V was cut by 4 bases and J by 1 base, with 5 bases left in between. The CDR3 consists of 13 residues. Germline-derived CDR1 and CDR2 are SNHLY and FYNNEI. The CDR3 loop reads CASSALSYNEQFF. Here the CDR3 DNA reads TGTGCCAGCAGTGCATTGTCCTACAATGAGCAGTTCTTC.

The chain joins TRBV6-5 to TRBJ1-5, with a weak D call TRBD1 (6 bases). The CDR3 totals 13 residues. Trimming removed 6 bases at V and 6 bases at J, with 12 bases between. Germline V CDR1 and CDR2: MNHEY, SVGAGI. Here the CDR3 DNA reads TGTGCCAGCAGAACAGGGCTGGGTCAGCCCCAGCATTTT. Residues: CASRTGLGQPQHF.

This chain uses TRBV25-1 with TRBJ2-7, with TRBD2 identical over 11 bases. CDR1 MGHDK and CDR2 SYGVNS come from the germline V gene. Trimming removed 2 bases from V and 12 bases from J; junction bases left unmatched: 9. The CDR3 has 14 amino acids. The CDR3 DNA follows: TGTGCCAGCAGTGAACAGTTGACTAGCGGGACTTTGTACTTC. Its translation: CASSEQLTSGTLYF.

The chain carries TRBV5-8 and TRBJ2-5, with TRBD2 matching over 9 bases. The V gene end was trimmed by 0 bases and the J gene end by 5 bases; junction bases not matched to a gene: 5. The CDR3 runs to 15 residues. The germline CDR1 and CDR2 sequences are SGHTS and YDEGEE. The CDR3 bases are TGTGCCAGCAGCTTGGCGGGGCTAGCGGGGGAGACCCAGTACTTC. Its protein product is CASSLAGLAGETQYF. Full variable domain (remainder filled in from reference TRBV5-8 and TRBJ2-5): EAGVTQSPTHLIKTRGQQATLRCSPISGHTSVYWYQQALGLGLQFLLWYDEGEERNRGNFPPRFSGRQFPNYSSELNVNALELEDSALYLCASSLAGLAGETQYFGPGTRLLVL.

The chain combines TRBV6-5 with TRBJ2-7; D may be TRBD2 (5 bases). Trimming took off 6 bases at V and 1 base at J, with 13 bases between the two ends. The CDR3 has 14 residues. Per the germline V gene, CDR1 is MNHEY and CDR2 is SVGAGI. The CDR3 nucleotides are TGTGCCAGCAGCCGGGGTCGGGGTTCCTACGAGCAGTACTTC. Its protein is CASSRGRGSYEQYF.

The rearrangement uses TRBV7-9 and TRBJ2-5; D is ambiguous. The CDR3 sequence is 13 residues long. Trimming cost V 7 bases and J 0 bases, with 9 bases left between them. The germline V gene has CDR1 SEHNR and CDR2 FQNEAQ (reference sequence). The CDR3 is CASNSRDQETQYF. Written as DNA, the CDR3 is TGTGCCAGCAACTCTAGGGACCAAGAGACCCAGTACTTC. Full variable domain (missing parts from reference TRBV7-9 and TRBJ2-5): DTGVSQNPRHKITKRGQNVTFRCDPISEHNRLYWYRQTLGQGPEFLTYFQNEAQLEKSRLLSDRFSAERPKGSFSTLEIQRTEQGDSAMYLCASNSRDQETQYFGPGTRLLVL.

The chain joins TRBV19 to TRBJ2-3, with 8 nucleotides matching TRBD2. Germline-derived CDR1 and CDR2 are LNHDA and SQIVND (reference sequence). Trimming removed 8 bases from V and 5 bases from J; junction bases left unmatched: 9. The CDR3 covers 14 residues. CDR3 sequence (DNA): TGTGCCAGTCAGACGGGAGGGCCTGGAGATACGCAGTATTTT. Translating it yields CASQTGGPGDTQYF.

V and J are TRBV6-1 and TRBJ2-2, with D unclear. The germline V gene has CDR1 MNHNS and CDR2 SASEGT. V was clipped by 2 bases and J by 6 bases, with 7 bases between them. This CDR3 is built from 13 residues. The DNA for the CDR3 is TGTGCCAGCAGTGAATTGGTGGCCGGGGAGCTGTTTTTT. It codes for CASSELVAGELFF.

The chain recombines TRBV27 with TRBJ1-2; a weak D match, TRBD1 (6 bases). Trimming shortened V by 0 bases and J by 5 bases, and 13 bases separated the two germline ends. Germline CDR1 MNHEY, CDR2 SMNVEV (reference sequence). CDR3 length: 15 residues. The CDR3 coding sequence is TGTGCCAGCAGTTTATCGCTAGGGACACCTTATGGCTACACCTTC. It encodes CASSLSLGTPYGYTF.

The table lists this clone with a count of one. The gene calls are TRBV5-6 and TRBJ2-3; D unresolved. The CDR3 loop spans 15 amino acids. Trimming cost V 2 bases and J 0 bases, with 10 bases left between them. CDR1 is SGHDT and CDR2 is YYEEEE in the germline V gene. In DNA form, the CDR3 reads TGTGCCAGCAGCTTAGCGCGGTATAGCACAGATACGCAGTATTTT. It specifies CASSLARYSTDTQYF.

This clone was counted a few times. The chain has TRBV5-1 and TRBJ1-2; TRBD1 might be the D (6 bases). With 5 bases removed from V and 7 bases from J, the gap between germline ends came to 21 bases. Germline CDR1 and CDR2: SGHRS and YFSETQ. The CDR3 runs to 15 residues. The CDR3 DNA follows: TGCGCCAGCAGTCTAGGGATGGTACAGGGCGGTGGCTACACCTTC. It specifies CASSLGMVQGGGYTF. Using reference TRBV5-1 and TRBJ1-2 for the parts outside the CDR3, the full variable domain is KAGVTQTPRYLIKTRGQQVTLSCSPISGHRSVSWYQQTPGQGLQFLFEYFSETQRNKGNFPGRFSGRQFSNSRSEMNVSTLELGDSALYLCASSLGMVQGGGYTFGSGTRLTVV.

This clone turned up a few times. The chain carries TRBV30 and TRBJ1-1; 9 bases align to TRBD1. CDR1 GTSNPN and CDR2 SVGIG come from the germline V gene (reference sequence). V gave up 3 bases and J gave up 10 bases; unmatched junction bases: 12. The CDR3 totals 14 residues. CDR3 DNA: TGTGCCTGGAGCGAGGAAGGGGGGACAGGGCGAGCTTTCTTT. Residues: CAWSEEGGTGRAFF.

The chain couples TRBV25-1 to TRBJ2-5, with a possible D match to TRBD1 (6 bases). V lost 3 bases and J lost 5, with 13 bases in between. The germline CDR1 and CDR2 sequences are MGHDK and SYGVNS. The CDR3 runs to 14 residues. The CDR3 loop is CASSDYRVRETQYF. In nucleotides, the CDR3 is TGTGCCAGCAGTGACTACAGGGTACGGGAGACCCAGTACTTC.

About this clone: The same CDR3 arises from other DNA sequences in this sample as well. The chain has TRBV18 and TRBJ1-4, with TRBD1 as a possible D gene (6 bases). The germline CDR1 and CDR2 sequences are KGHSH and LQKENI. V was cut by 6 bases and J by 2 bases, with 10 bases left in between. The CDR3 sequence is 14 residues long. The CDR3: CASSPGATNEKLFF. The CDR3 DNA reads TGTGCCAGCTCGCCGGGGGCCACTAATGAAAAACTGTTTTTT.

The V call is TRBV28, the J call TRBJ1-5, with TRBD1 as a possible D gene (6 bases). Germline V gene data show CDR1 as MDHEN and CDR2 as SYDVKM. The CDR3 is 15 residues long. V gave up 3 bases and J gave up 2 bases, with 11 bases separating them. The CDR3 protein is CASSFGGPGNQPQHF. In nucleotides, the CDR3 is TGTGCCAGCAGTTTTGGGGGGCCCGGCAATCAGCCCCAGCATTTT.

The rearrangement uses TRBV6-5 and TRBJ1-3, with a weak D call TRBD1 (5 bases). The V gene lost 8 bases and the J gene lost 0 bases, with 8 bases spanning the gap. The CDR3 runs 13 residues. Germline CDR1 is MNHEY and CDR2 is SVGAGI. The CDR3 region has the DNA TGTGCCAGCCACAGGAGCTCTGGAAACACCATATATTTT. This encodes CASHRSSGNTIYF.

The chain employs TRBV18 and TRBJ2-7; 13 nucleotides agree with TRBD2. Germline CDR1 KGHSH, CDR2 LQKENI. The trim removed 1 base at V and 2 bases at J, leaving 5 bases unmatched. CDR3 length: 17 residues. In DNA, the CDR3 is TGTGCCAGCTCACCACGAGGACTAGCGGGGGCTCCCTACGAGCAGTACTTC. It translates to CASSPRGLAGAPYEQYF. The full variable domain, rest sourced from reference TRBV18 and TRBJ2-7, is NAGVMQNPRHLVRRRGQEARLRCSPMKGHSHVYWYRQLPEEGLKFMVYLQKENIIDESGMPKERFSAEFPKEGPSILRIQQVVRGDSAAYFCASSPRGLAGAPYEQYFGPGTRLTVT.

This clone appeared once. The chain combines TRBV28 with TRBJ2-7, with 8 bases fitting TRBD2. With 5 bases clipped from V and 3 bases from J, the junction kept 12 bases outside the gene matches. The CDR3 is made up of 16 amino acids. Germline V gene lookup returns CDR1 MDHEN and CDR2 SYDVKM. The CDR3 nucleotides read TGTGCCAGCAGTCCCCCCCGACAGGCGGGAGGCTACGAGCAGTACTTC. Its protein is CASSPPRQAGGYEQYF.

In the case of this clone: Other DNA sequences in this sample translate to the same CDR3. The chain has TRBV7-2 and TRBJ2-1; 13 bases are shared with TRBD2. Germline assignment: CDR1 SGHTA and CDR2 FQGNSA. The CDR3 is made up of 16 amino acids. V lost 4 bases and J lost 4; bases outside the gene matches: 4. The CDR3: CASSSPGLAGYNEQFF. The CDR3 DNA follows: TGTGCCAGCAGCTCTCCGGGACTAGCGGGGTACAATGAGCAGTTCTTC.

The J gene is TRBJ2-1, the V gene TRBV5-4, with TRBD2 matching over 9 bases. The junction had 6 bases not matched to a gene; V was cut back by 4 bases and J by 4 bases. This CDR3 comprises 15 residues. The germline gives CDR1 SGHNT, CDR2 YYREEE (reference sequence). CDR3 nucleotides: TGTGCCAGCAGCCCGGAACTAGCGGGTTACAATGAGCAGTTCTTC. Amino acids: CASSPELAGYNEQFF.

The V and J genes are TRBV5-6 and TRBJ2-2, with D possibly being TRBD1 (5 bases). Per the germline V gene, CDR1 is SGHDT and CDR2 is YYEEEE. The CDR3 loop spans 14 amino acids. The germline V and J ends were trimmed by 4 bases and 3 bases, with 10 bases remaining between them. CDR3 region: CASSGARYTGELFF. The CDR3 bases are TGTGCCAGCAGCGGGGCAAGGTACACCGGGGAGCTGTTTTTT.

This clone was counted once. The chain employs TRBV7-2 and TRBJ1-1; TRBD1 is a possible D gene (6 bases). There are 15 residues in the CDR3. V was pared by 4 bases and J by 2 bases, with 14 bases between. CDR1 and CDR2 from the germline V gene are SGHTA and FQGNSA. The CDR3 spells CASSSGGGANTEAFF. The DNA of the CDR3 is TGTGCCAGCAGCTCAGGTGGGGGGGCCAACACTGAAGCTTTCTTT.

The chain combines TRBV18 with TRBJ1-2, with D perhaps TRBD1 (6 bases). The CDR3 has 16 amino acids. Germline V gene data show CDR1 as KGHSH and CDR2 as LQKENI. V lost 3 bases, J lost 2 bases, and 16 bases lay in between. The chain's CDR3 is CASSPTGRGGNYGYTF. As DNA, the CDR3 is TGTGCCAGCTCACCCACCGGCAGGGGCGGGAACTATGGCTACACCTTC.

The gene calls are TRBV19 and TRBJ2-5; 10 bases are a match to TRBD2. The V gene's germline CDR1 is LNHDA and CDR2 SQIVND (reference sequence). V shed 5 bases, J shed 4 bases, and the junction held 4 bases outside the gene matches. The CDR3 is 14 residues long. The CDR3 nucleotides read TGTGCCAGTAGTGGGGGACTAGCGTCAGAGACCCAGTACTTC. It encodes CASSGGLASETQYF.

This clone was found once. The chain recombines TRBV29-1 with TRBJ2-5; D perhaps matches TRBD1 (6 bases). Per the germline V gene, CDR1 is SQVTM and CDR2 is ANQGSEA. This CDR3 has 13 amino acids. Trimming left V 6 bases short and J 2 bases short, with 13 bases between. Here the CDR3 reads CSVLDRRQETQYF. DNA for the CDR3: TGCAGCGTCCTCGACAGGCGACAAGAGACCCAGTACTTC.

This rearrangement joins TRBV6-6 to TRBJ1-3; maybe TRBD1 (5 bases). V was shortened by 5 bases and J by 3 bases, with 11 bases between the two germline ends. This CDR3 is 14 amino acids long. Germline-derived CDR1 and CDR2 are MNHNY and SVGAGI (reference sequence). This CDR3 reads CASSGGGVGNTIYF. DNA for the CDR3: TGTGCCAGCAGTGGAGGAGGGGTTGGAAACACCATATATTTT.

The chain combines TRBV27 with TRBJ1-4; no clear D. The V end was cut by 5 bases, the J end by 8 bases, with 15 bases between. This CDR3 has 14 amino acids. Germline V gene sequence: CDR1 MNHEY, CDR2 SMNVEV (reference sequence). CDR3 in amino acids: CASSTPPDGEKLFF. The CDR3 nucleotides are TGTGCCAGCAGTACACCCCCAGATGGAGAAAAACTGTTTTTT.

The CDR3 DNA reads TGTGCCAGCAGTCTCACCCTACTACAGGGCCATGAGCAGTTCTTC. Amino acids: CASSLTLLQGHEQFF. The V and J genes are TRBV27 and TRBJ2-1, with a possible D match to TRBD1 (6 bases). V was shortened by 5 bases and J by 8 bases, with 19 bases between the two germline ends. Germline V gives CDR1 MNHEY, CDR2 SMNVEV (reference sequence). The CDR3 has 15 residues.

This chain connects TRBV6-5 to TRBJ1-2; possible D gene TRBD1, 6 bases. Looked up from germline, CDR1 is MNHEY and CDR2 is SVGAGI. The CDR3 totals 13 residues. The V and J ends lost 6 bases and 8 bases respectively, with 16 bases between them. The CDR3 is CASSRSGGLGYTF. The DNA for the CDR3 is TGTGCCAGCAGCCGAAGTGGGGGGCTGGGCTACACCTTC.